This T cell receptor (beta chain) emerged from a study of blood T cell repertoires in COVID-19. Study-wide context: Specimens from acute and convalescent COVID-19 originated in the United States, Italy and Spain. The analysed material was cDNA or gDNA that came from T cells, B-cell-depleted T cells, or PBMCs.

In the source study's methods: Reference gene primer amplification in the assay estimated nucleated cell counts. Method: immunoSEQ multiplex PCR; TCRdb's copy keeps in-frame clones and lacks some. Clone size and V and J calls were adopted from that table, with D and trimming inferred from the DNA. The repertoire holds approximately 150,000 clones, with 82% as singletons. V lost 0 bases, J lost 8 bases, and 6 bases stayed unmatched. CDR3 length: 15 amino acids. The germline V gene encodes CDR1 ENHRY and CDR2 SYGVKD. This TCR came from a woman between 65 and 79 years old with acute or convalescent COVID-19. Sequenced: peripheral blood. The chain is built from TRBV10-3 and TRBJ1-2, with 10 bases matching TRBD1. CDR3 in amino acids: CAISESAGQGYGYTF. The CDR3 DNA sequence: TGTGCCATCAGTGAGTCGGCGGGACAGGGGTACGGCTACACCTTC.